The 15 T cell receptor beta chains in this list originate from one sample, sequenced in a study of cytomegalovirus exposure and HLA in healthy donors (dated by TCRdb to the late 2010s). The library relied on the immunoSEQ multiplex PCR assay. For the multiplex PCR, a mixture combining 60 forward primers for TCR Vbeta segments and 13 reverse primers for TCR Jbeta segments was used. TCRdb stores this immuneACCESS table with in-frame sequences only. Part of the clones is absent; in the studies checked, under half of the shortfall reflects unresolved V genes, and no reason is known for the rest. This sample lists around 36,000 clones; 86% were detected once. Roughly 11% of the sample lies in the top ten. The sequenced material came from PBMCs. The source of these receptors is a woman aged 40 to 49 in good health and CMV-seropositive.

The table lists this clone with a few counts. The rearrangement uses TRBV4-2 and TRBJ2-1, with 11 bases that match TRBD2. Germline trimming cut 0 bases from V and 4 bases from J; bases unmatched to any gene: 8. CDR3 length equals 18 residues. Germline-derived CDR1 and CDR2 are LGHNA and YNFKEQ. The CDR3 protein is CASSQDPIAGGPYNEQFF. The CDR3 coding sequence is TGTGCCAGCAGCCAAGATCCCATAGCGGGGGGGCCGTACAATGAGCAGTTCTTC.

The chain carries TRBV6-5 and TRBJ2-5, with D tentatively TRBD1 (5 bases). Germline V gene data show CDR1 as MNHEY and CDR2 as SVGAGI. The CDR3 is 15 residues long. V lost 5 bases to trimming and J lost 8 bases, with 21 bases between them. The CDR3 DNA is TGTGCCAGCAGTGGGGCGGACGGACATAAGAATACCCAGTACTTC. This codes for CASSGADGHKNTQYF.

The chain combines TRBV5-1 with TRBJ2-3; 7 bases are shared with TRBD1. Trimming removed 2 bases from V and 4 bases from J; junction bases left unmatched: 4. CDR1 is SGHRS, CDR2 YFSETQ, per germline. This CDR3 spans 14 amino acids. CDR3 amino acids: CASSFRQGPDTQYF. In nucleotides, the CDR3 is TGCGCCAGCAGCTTTCGACAGGGTCCAGATACGCAGTATTTT.

The chain has TRBV14 and TRBJ2-7; 9 bases line up with TRBD1. V lost 5 bases and J lost 6; bases outside the gene matches: 5. Germline-derived CDR1 and CDR2 are SGHDN and FVKESK. The CDR3 totals 13 residues. The CDR3 bases are TGTGCCAGCAGCATGACAGGGGGGACCGAGCAGTACTTC. Its protein product is CASSMTGGTEQYF. The full variable domain, rest sourced from reference TRBV14 and TRBJ2-7, is EAGVTQFPSHSVIEKGQTVTLRCDPISGHDNLYWYRRVMGKEIKFLLHFVKESKQDESGMPNNRFLAERTGGTYSTLKVQPAELEDSGVYFCASSMTGGTEQYFGPGTRLTVT.

The J gene is TRBJ2-3, the V gene TRBV6-1; 11 bases fit TRBD2. The CDR3 totals 15 residues. Germline V gene data show CDR1 as MNHNS and CDR2 as SASEGT. Trimming cost V 6 bases and J 2 bases; bases outside gene matches: 4. CDR3 bases: TGTGCCAGCAGCCCTAGCGGGGGGTACACAGATACGCAGTATTTT. This sequence encodes CASSPSGGYTDTQYF.

V and J are TRBV9 and TRBJ2-3, with unresolved D. V was cut by 0 bases and J by 3 bases, with 8 bases left in between. Germline V gives CDR1 SGDLS, CDR2 YYNGEE. The CDR3 spans 14 residues. CDR3 loop: CASSVAGLTDTQYF. CDR3 bases: TGTGCCAGCAGCGTAGCTGGGCTGACAGATACGCAGTATTTT.

The chain is built from TRBV7-2 and TRBJ2-5; weak D call: TRBD2 (5 bases). Deletions cut 5 bases from V and 4 bases from J, with 17 bases between. Per germline, CDR1 SGHTA and CDR2 FQGNSA. The CDR3 sequence is 15 residues long. The CDR3: CASSLIRGRGETQYF. CDR3 coding DNA: TGTGCCAGCAGCCTGATACGTGGTCGGGGAGAGACCCAGTACTTC.

The chain links TRBV11-2 to TRBJ1-6; D unclear. The CDR3 is 15 amino acids. V lost 1 base to trimming and J lost 7 bases, with 11 bases between them. CDR1 and CDR2 from the germline V gene are SGHAT and FQNNGV. The chain's CDR3 is CASSLGGGRNSPLHF. The CDR3 bases are TGTGCCAGCAGCTTAGGGGGAGGGAGAAATTCACCCCTCCACTTT.

The chain has TRBV14 and TRBJ2-7; 7 nucleotides line up with TRBD2. CDR3 length: 15 residues. Germline V CDR1 and CDR2: SGHDN, FVKESK. V was pared by 0 bases and J by 6 bases, with 8 bases of the junction left unmatched. CDR3 loop: CASSQDAGRAFEQYF. The CDR3 DNA reads as TGTGCCAGCAGCCAAGATGCTGGGAGGGCCTTCGAGCAGTACTTC. The full variable domain, with the rest looked up from reference TRBV14 and TRBJ2-7, is EAGVTQFPSHSVIEKGQTVTLRCDPISGHDNLYWYRRVMGKEIKFLLHFVKESKQDESGMPNNRFLAERTGGTYSTLKVQPAELEDSGVYFCASSQDAGRAFEQYFGPGTRLTVT.

This chain connects TRBV18 to TRBJ1-2; 8 bases fit TRBD1. The CDR3 extends over 13 amino acids. From germline, CDR1 is KGHSH and CDR2 LQKENI. V shed 5 bases, J shed 6 bases, and the junction held 5 bases outside the gene matches. CDR3 residues: CASSKQGGDGYTF. The DNA of the CDR3 is TGTGCCAGCTCAAAACAGGGGGGAGATGGCTACACCTTC.

The chain combines TRBV5-1 with TRBJ2-2; a possible D gene is TRBD2 (6 bases). V was trimmed by 4 bases and J by 0 bases, leaving 13 bases between them. CDR1 SGHRS and CDR2 YFSETQ come from the germline V gene. The CDR3 length is 16 residues. Written as DNA, the CDR3 is TGCGCCAGCAGCCTCGGGACTCGTGCGAACACCGGGGAGCTGTTTTTT. This encodes CASSLGTRANTGELFF.

The chain has TRBV19 and TRBJ2-2; 7 bases line up with TRBD1. The CDR3 runs to 16 residues. The J segment lost 6 bases and the V segment lost 6 bases, leaving 13 bases of the junction unmatched. CDR1 and CDR2 (germline): LNHDA, SQIVND (reference sequence). The CDR3 sequence is CASSPLTGAVAGELFF. The CDR3 DNA is TGTGCCAGTAGCCCTTTAACAGGGGCGGTCGCCGGGGAGCTGTTTTTT. Supplemented by reference TRBV19 and TRBJ2-2, the full variable domain reads DGGITQSPKYLFRKEGQNVTLSCEQNLNHDAMYWYRQDPGQGLRLIYYSQIVNDFQKGDIAEGYSVSREKKESFPLTVTSAQKNPTAFYLCASSPLTGAVAGELFFGEGSRLTVL.

The V gene is TRBV7-6, the J gene TRBJ2-3; D is undetermined. Trimming removed 7 bases at V and 1 base at J, with 12 bases between. Germline CDR1 reads SGHVS; CDR2 reads FNYEAQ. The CDR3 totals 14 residues. CDR3 sequence: CASKASVGTDTQYF. In DNA form, the CDR3 reads TGTGCCAGCAAGGCGAGCGTAGGCACAGATACGCAGTATTTT.

To note about this clone: Different DNA sequences within this sample yield the same CDR3. The chain is built from TRBV19 and TRBJ2-3; D unresolved. This CDR3 has 14 amino acids. Looked up from germline, CDR1 is LNHDA and CDR2 is SQIVND (reference sequence). V lost 1 base, J lost 0 bases, and 5 bases lay in between. CDR3 nucleotides: TGTGCCAGTAGTATAGGGCCGAGCACAGATACGCAGTATTTT. Amino acids: CASSIGPSTDTQYF. Variable domain in full (rest from reference TRBV19 and TRBJ2-3): DGGITQSPKYLFRKEGQNVTLSCEQNLNHDAMYWYRQDPGQGLRLIYYSQIVNDFQKGDIAEGYSVSREKKESFPLTVTSAQKNPTAFYLCASSIGPSTDTQYFGPGTRLTVL.

This chain links TRBV29-1 with TRBJ2-7; possible D gene TRBD2, 5 bases. CDR1 and CDR2 (germline): SQVTM, ANQGSEA. Trimming took 0 bases from V and 4 from J, leaving 7 bases between them. CDR3 length equals 12 residues. The CDR3 is CSVEDIAYEQYF. Written as DNA, the CDR3 is TGCAGCGTTGAAGATATAGCGTACGAGCAGTACTTC.